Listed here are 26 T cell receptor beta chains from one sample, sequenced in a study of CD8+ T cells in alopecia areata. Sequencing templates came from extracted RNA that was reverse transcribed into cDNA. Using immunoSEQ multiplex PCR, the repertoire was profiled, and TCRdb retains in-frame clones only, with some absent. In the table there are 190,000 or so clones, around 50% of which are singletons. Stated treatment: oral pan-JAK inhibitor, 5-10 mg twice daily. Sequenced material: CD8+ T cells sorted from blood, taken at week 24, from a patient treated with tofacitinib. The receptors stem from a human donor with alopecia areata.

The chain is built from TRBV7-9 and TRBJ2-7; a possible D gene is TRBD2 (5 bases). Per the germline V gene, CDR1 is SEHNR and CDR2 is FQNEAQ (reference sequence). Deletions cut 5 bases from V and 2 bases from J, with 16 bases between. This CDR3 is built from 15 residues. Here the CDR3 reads CASSPRAHGPYEQYF. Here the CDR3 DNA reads TGTGCCAGCAGCCCGCGGGCCCACGGACCCTACGAGCAGTACTTC.

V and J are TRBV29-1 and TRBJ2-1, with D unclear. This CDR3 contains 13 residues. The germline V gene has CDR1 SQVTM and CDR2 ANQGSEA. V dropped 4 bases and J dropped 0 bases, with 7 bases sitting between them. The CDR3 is CSVVVRSYNEQFF. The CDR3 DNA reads TGCAGCGTTGTAGTTCGCTCCTACAATGAGCAGTTCTTC.

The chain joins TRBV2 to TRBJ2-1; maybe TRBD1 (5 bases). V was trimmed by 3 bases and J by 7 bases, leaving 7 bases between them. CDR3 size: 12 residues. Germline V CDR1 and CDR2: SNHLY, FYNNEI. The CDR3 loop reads CASSDSGNEQFF. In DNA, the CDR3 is TGTGCCAGCAGTGACTCAGGGAATGAGCAGTTCTTC.

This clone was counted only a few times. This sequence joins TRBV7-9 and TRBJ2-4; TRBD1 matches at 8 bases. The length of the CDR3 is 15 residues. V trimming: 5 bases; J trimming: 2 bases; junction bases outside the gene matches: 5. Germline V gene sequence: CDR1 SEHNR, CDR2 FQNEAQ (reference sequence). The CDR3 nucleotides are TGTGCCAGCAGCCCCAGGACAGGGCCCAAAAACATTCAGTACTTC. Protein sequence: CASSPRTGPKNIQYF. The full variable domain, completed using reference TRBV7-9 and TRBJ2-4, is DTGVSQNPRHKITKRGQNVTFRCDPISEHNRLYWYRQTLGQGPEFLTYFQNEAQLEKSRLLSDRFSAERPKGSFSTLEIQRTEQGDSAMYLCASSPRTGPKNIQYFGAGTRLSVL.

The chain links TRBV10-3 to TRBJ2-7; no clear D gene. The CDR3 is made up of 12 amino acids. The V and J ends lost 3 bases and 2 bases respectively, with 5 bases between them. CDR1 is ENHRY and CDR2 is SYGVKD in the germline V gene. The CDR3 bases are TGTGCCATCAGTGATAGGCCCTACGAGCAGTACTTC. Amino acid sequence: CAISDRPYEQYF.

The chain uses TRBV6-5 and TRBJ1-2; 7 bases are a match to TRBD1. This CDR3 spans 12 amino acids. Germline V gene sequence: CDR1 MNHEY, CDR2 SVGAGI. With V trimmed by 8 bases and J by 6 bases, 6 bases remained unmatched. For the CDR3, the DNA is TGTGCCAGCGGACGGACAGGCCATGGCTACACCTTC. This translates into CASGRTGHGYTF.

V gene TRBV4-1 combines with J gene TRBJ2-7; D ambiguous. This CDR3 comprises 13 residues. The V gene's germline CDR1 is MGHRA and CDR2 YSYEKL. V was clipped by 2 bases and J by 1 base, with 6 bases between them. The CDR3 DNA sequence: TGCGCCAGCAGCCAATTAGAATCCTACGAGCAGTACTTC. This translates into CASSQLESYEQYF.

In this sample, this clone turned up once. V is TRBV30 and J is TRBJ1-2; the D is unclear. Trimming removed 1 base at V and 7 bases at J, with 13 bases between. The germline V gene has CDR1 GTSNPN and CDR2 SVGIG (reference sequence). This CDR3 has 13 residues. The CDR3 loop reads CAWSETPQRGYTF. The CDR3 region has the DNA TGTGCCTGGAGTGAGACACCTCAGCGTGGCTACACCTTC.

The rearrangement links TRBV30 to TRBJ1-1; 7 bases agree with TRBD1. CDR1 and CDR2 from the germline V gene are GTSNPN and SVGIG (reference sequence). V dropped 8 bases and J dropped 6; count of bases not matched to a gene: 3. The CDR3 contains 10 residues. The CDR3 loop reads CASRGAEAFF. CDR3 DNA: TGTGCCAGCAGGGGGGCTGAAGCTTTCTTT.

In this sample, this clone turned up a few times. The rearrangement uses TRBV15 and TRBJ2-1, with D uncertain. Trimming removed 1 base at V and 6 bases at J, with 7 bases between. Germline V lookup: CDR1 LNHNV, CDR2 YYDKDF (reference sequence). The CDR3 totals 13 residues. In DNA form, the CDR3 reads TGTGCCACCAGCAGAGTTCTGTTCAATGAGCAGTTCTTC. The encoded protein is CATSRVLFNEQFF.

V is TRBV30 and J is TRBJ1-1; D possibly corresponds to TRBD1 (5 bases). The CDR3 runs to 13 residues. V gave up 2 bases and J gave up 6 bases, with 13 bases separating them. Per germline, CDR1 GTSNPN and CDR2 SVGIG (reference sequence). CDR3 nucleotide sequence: TGTGCCTGGAGTCGGGACTTAACTGCTGAAGCTTTCTTT. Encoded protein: CAWSRDLTAEAFF.

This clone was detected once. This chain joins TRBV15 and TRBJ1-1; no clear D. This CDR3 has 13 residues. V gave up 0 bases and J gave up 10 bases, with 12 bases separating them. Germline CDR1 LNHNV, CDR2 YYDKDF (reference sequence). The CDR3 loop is CATSRESDRRAFF. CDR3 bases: TGTGCCACCAGCAGAGAGTCGGATCGGCGAGCTTTCTTT.

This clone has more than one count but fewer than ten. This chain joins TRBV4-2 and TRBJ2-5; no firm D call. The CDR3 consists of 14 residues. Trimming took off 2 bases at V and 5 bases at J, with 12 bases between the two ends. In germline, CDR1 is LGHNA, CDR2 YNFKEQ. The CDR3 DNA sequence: TGTGCCAGCAGCCAACCGCCGAGAGAGGAGACCCAGTACTTC. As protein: CASSQPPREETQYF.

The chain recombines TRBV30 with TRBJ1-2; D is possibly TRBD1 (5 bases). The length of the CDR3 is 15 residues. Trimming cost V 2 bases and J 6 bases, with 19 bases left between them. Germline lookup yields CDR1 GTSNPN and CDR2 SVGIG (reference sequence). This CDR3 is CAWSTPPGLIDGYTF. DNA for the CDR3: TGTGCCTGGAGTACTCCCCCGGGACTAATAGATGGCTACACCTTC.

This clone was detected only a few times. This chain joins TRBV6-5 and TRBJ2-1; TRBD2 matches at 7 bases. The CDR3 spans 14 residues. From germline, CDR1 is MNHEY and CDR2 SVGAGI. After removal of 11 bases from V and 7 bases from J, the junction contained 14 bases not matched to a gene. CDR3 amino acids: CAAQAGLAVNEQFF. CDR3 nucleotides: TGTGCCGCCCAAGCAGGGCTAGCGGTGAATGAGCAGTTCTTC.

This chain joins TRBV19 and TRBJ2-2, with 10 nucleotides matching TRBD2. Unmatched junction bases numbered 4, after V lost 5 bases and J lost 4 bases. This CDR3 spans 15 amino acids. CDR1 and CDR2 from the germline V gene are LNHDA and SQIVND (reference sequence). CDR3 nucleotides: TGTGCCAGTAGTGTAGCGGGGGGCTTCACCGGGGAGCTGTTTTTT. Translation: CASSVAGGFTGELFF.

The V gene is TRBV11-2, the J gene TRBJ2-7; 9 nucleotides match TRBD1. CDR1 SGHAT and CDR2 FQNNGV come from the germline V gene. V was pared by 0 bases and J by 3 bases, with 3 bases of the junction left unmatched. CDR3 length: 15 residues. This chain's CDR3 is CASSLDGTGFYEQYF. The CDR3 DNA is TGTGCCAGCAGCTTAGATGGGACAGGGTTCTACGAGCAGTACTTC.

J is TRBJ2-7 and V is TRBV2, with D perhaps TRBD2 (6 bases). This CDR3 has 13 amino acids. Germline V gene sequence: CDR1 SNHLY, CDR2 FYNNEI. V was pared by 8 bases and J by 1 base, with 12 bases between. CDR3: CASLDGGSYEQYF. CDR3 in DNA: TGTGCCAGCCTTGACGGGGGTTCCTACGAGCAGTACTTC.

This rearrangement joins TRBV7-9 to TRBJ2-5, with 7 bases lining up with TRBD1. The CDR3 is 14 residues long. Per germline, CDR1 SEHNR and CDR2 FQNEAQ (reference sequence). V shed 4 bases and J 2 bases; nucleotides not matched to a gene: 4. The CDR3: CASSSDRAQETQYF. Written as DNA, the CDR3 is TGTGCCAGCAGCTCCGACAGGGCACAAGAGACCCAGTACTTC.

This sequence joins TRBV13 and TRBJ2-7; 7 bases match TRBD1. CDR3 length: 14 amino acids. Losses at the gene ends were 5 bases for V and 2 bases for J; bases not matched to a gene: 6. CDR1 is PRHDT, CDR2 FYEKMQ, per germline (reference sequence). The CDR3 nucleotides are TGTGCCAGCAGCGCGCCGGGACAGACCTACGAGCAGTACTTC. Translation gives CASSAPGQTYEQYF.

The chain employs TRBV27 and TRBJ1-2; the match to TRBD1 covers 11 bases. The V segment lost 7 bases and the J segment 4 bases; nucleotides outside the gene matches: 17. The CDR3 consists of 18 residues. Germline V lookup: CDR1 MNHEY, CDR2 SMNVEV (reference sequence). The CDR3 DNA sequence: TGTGCCAGCAATTTCCTGGCCGGGACAGGGGGACGCGGCTATGGCTACACCTTC. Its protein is CASNFLAGTGGRGYGYTF.

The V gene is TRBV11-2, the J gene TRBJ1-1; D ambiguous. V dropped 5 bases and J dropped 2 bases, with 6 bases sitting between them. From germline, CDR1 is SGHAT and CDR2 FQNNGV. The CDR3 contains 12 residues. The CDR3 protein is CASSDRNTEAFF. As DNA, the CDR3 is TGTGCCAGCAGCGATAGAAACACTGAAGCTTTCTTT. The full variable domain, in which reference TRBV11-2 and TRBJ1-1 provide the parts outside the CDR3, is EAGVAQSPRYKIIEKRQSVAFWCNPISGHATLYWYQQILGQGPKLLIQFQNNGVVDDSQLPKDRFSAERLKGVDSTLKIQPAKLEDSAVYLCASSDRNTEAFFGQGTRLTVV.

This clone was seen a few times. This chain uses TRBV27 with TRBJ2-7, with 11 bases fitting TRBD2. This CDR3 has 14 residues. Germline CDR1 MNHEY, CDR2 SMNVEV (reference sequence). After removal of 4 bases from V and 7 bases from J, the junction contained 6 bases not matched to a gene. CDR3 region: CASSSDSGGVEQYF. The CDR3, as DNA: TGTGCCAGCAGTTCCGATAGCGGGGGGGTGGAGCAGTACTTC.

CDR3 amino acids: CASRTDAYNEQFF. The CDR3 DNA reads as TGTGCCAGCAGGACAGATGCCTACAATGAGCAGTTCTTC. The chain employs TRBV27 and TRBJ2-1, with D possibly matching TRBD1 (5 bases). Trimming cost V 6 bases and J 2 bases, with 8 bases left between them. This CDR3 comprises 13 residues. CDR1 and CDR2 (germline): MNHEY, SMNVEV (reference sequence).

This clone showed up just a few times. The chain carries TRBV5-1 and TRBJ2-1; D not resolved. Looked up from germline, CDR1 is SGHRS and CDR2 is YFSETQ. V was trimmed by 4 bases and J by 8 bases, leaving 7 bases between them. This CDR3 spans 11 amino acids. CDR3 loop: CASSASYEQFF. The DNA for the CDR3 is TGCGCCAGCAGCGCTAGTTATGAGCAGTTCTTC.

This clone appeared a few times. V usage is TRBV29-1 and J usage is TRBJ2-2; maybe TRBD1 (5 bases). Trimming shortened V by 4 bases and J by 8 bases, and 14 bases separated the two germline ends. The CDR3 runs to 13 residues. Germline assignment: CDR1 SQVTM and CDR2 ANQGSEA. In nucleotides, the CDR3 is TGCAGCGTTGTCTCCAGGGTTTCGGGGGAGCTGTTTTTT. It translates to CSVVSRVSGELFF.